The clone carrying this TCR beta chain was observed a handful of times. What it binds is unknown. The germline gives CDR1 KGHSH, CDR2 LQKENI. The ends were cut back, 0 bases at V and 5 bases at J, with 9 bases in the middle. The CDR3 has 14 amino acids. Researchers made TCR cDNA using 5'RACE template switching, and this step added a universal primer site and UMIs. TCRdb reprocessed the 5' RACE reads with MiXCR, giving one entry per CDR3 protein. Of roughly 500,000 distinct CDR3 sequences listed, under 25% are singletons. The source of the sample is a study of T cells after yellow fever vaccination. Study-level points and caveats: Faster peaking, at day 5 versus 15, marked a secondary response that was weaker. The appearance of a small share of clonotypes in both CD4 and CD8 compartments was observed.

Sequencing used PBMCs, obtained 15 days after the yellow fever booster vaccination. The V gene is TRBV18, the J gene TRBJ2-3; D is perhaps TRBD2 (5 bases). The TCR sequence derives from a man aged 25 to 40 who received the YFV17D yellow fever vaccine. The CDR3 here is CASSPPTGKDTQYF. In nucleotides, the CDR3 is TGTGCCAGCTCACCACCGACGGGAAAAGATACGCAGTATTTT.